This TCR beta chain was retrieved from a study of T cells in Graves' hyperthyroidism and ophthalmopathy. Notes on the study in general: Within blood appeared most thyroid clonotypes that had expanded above 0.001. Ophthalmopathy and stable hyperthyroidism were told apart by a 13 V-J model.

PBMCs were obtained from approximately 10 ml fresh peripheral blood. Regarding this clonotype: Its specificity is not known.

TCR beta CDR3 sequences were amplified from RNA transcripts. A set of HTBI primers served as the primers for a first-round RT-PCR of the TCR CDR3. MiXCR was run by TCRdb on the multiplex PCR reads, yielding one entry per CDR3 protein. The table has under 250,000 distinct CDR3 sequences, approximately 23% seen once. The CDR3 runs to 13 residues. Trimming removed 7 bases from V and 1 base from J, with 7 bases in between. Per the germline V gene, CDR1 is MNHNS and CDR2 is SASEGT. The sequence derives from a woman in her 40s with Graves' ophthalmopathy. This chain connects TRBV6-1 to TRBJ2-2; D is ambiguous. Material: blood. CDR3 sequence (DNA): TGTGCCAGCATATACCAGAACACCGGGGAGCTGTTTTTT. It specifies CASIYQNTGELFF.